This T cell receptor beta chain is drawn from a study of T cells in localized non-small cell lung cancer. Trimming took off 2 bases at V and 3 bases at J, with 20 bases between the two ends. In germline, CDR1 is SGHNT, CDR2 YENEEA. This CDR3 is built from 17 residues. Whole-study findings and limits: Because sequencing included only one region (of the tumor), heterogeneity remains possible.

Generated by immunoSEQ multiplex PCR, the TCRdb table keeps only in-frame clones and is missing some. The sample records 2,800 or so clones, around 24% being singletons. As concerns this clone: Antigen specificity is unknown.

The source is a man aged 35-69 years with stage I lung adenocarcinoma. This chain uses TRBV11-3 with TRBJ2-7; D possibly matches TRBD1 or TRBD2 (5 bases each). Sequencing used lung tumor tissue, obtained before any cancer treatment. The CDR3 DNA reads TGTGCCAGCAGCTTAAGGGTCCTCCGGGACGGCTTCTACGAGCAGTACTTC. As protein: CASSLRVLRDGFYEQYF.